Sequencing of this TCR beta chain was carried out in a study of blood T cell repertoires in COVID-19. Study information: Acute and convalescent COVID-19 specimens originated in the United States, Italy and Spain. T cells, B-cell-depleted T cells, or PBMCs provided the cDNA or gDNA that served as material.

Methods used by the authors: Researchers report that nucleated cell counts were estimated from reference gene primer amplification. Only in-frame clones appear in the TCRdb table, and some are missing; sequencing was by immunoSEQ multiplex PCR. That table furnishes V, J and clone size, whereas the DNA furnished D and trimming. The data hold more than 110,000 clones, with around three quarters observed a single time. V shed 0 bases, J shed 6 bases, and the junction held 7 bases outside the gene matches. CDR3 length: 16 amino acids. In germline, CDR1 is SGHRS, CDR2 YFSETQ. Sequenced sample: peripheral blood. This chain connects TRBV5-1 to TRBJ1-4, with 8 bases that match TRBD1. The TCR comes from a man at least 80 years old with acute or convalescent COVID-19. Written as DNA, the CDR3 is TGCGCCAGCAGCTTGGAGGGACAGGCCACGTATGAAAAACTGTTTTTT. Protein sequence: CASSLEGQATYEKLFF.